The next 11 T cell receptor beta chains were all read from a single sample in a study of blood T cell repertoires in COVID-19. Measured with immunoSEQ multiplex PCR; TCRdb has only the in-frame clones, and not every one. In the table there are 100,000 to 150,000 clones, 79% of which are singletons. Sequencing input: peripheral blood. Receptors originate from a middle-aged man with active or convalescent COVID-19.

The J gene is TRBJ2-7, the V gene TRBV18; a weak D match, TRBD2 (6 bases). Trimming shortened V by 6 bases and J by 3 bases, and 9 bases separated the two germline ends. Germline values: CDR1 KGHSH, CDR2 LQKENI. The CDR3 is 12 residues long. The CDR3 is CASSLGGYEQYF. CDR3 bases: TGTGCCAGCTCGTTGGGAGGCTACGAGCAGTACTTC. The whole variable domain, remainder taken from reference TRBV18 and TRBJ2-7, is NAGVMQNPRHLVRRRGQEARLRCSPMKGHSHVYWYRQLPEEGLKFMVYLQKENIIDESGMPKERFSAEFPKEGPSILRIQQVVRGDSAAYFCASSLGGYEQYFGPGTRLTVT.

The CDR3 reads CASSLGTGPGGQPQHF. The CDR3 region has the DNA TGTGCCAGCAGCTTAGGGACAGGACCAGGGGGACAGCCCCAGCATTTT. V is TRBV7-9 and J is TRBJ1-5, with TRBD1 matching 7 bases. The length of the CDR3 is 16 residues. J was trimmed by 7 bases and V by 1 base; bases with no gene match: 10. Germline V gene data show CDR1 as SEHNR and CDR2 as FQNEAQ (reference sequence).

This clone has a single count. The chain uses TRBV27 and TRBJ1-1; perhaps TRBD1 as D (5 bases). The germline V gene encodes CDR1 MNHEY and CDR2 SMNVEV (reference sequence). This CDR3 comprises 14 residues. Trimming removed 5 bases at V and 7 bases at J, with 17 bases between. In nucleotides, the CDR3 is TGTGCCAGCAGTAGGGGAGGGCTGGGGAATGAAGCTTTCTTT. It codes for CASSRGGLGNEAFF.

The CDR3 bases are TGTGCCACCTCCCAGGGTCCGGTCTACGAGCAGTACTTC. Its translation is CATSQGPVYEQYF. The chain couples TRBV28 to TRBJ2-7; possibly TRBD1 for D (5 bases). The germline gives CDR1 MDHEN, CDR2 SYDVKM. The CDR3 consists of 13 residues. Trimming removed 10 bases from V and 3 bases from J, with 16 bases in between.

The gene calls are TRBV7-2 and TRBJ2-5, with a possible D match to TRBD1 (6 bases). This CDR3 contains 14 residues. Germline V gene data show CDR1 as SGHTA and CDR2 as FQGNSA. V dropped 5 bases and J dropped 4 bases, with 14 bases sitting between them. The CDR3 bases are TGTGCCAGCAGCCCCTGGCAAGGGGGAGAGACCCAGTACTTC. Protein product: CASSPWQGGETQYF.

In DNA form, the CDR3 reads TGTGCCAGCAGCTCTGACCTAGCGGGAACCTACGAGCAGTACTTC. This sequence encodes CASSSDLAGTYEQYF. The chain employs TRBV5-4 and TRBJ2-7; 9 bases are shared with TRBD2. Germline V gene sequence: CDR1 SGHNT, CDR2 YYREEE (reference sequence). With V trimmed by 3 bases and J by 2 bases, 6 bases remained unmatched. The CDR3 spans 15 residues. The variable domain in full, with the rest retrieved from reference TRBV5-4 and TRBJ2-7, is ETGVTQSPTHLIKTRGQQVTLRCSSQSGHNTVSWYQQALGQGPQFIFQYYREEENGRGNFPPRFSGLQFPNYSSELNVNALELDDSALYLCASSSDLAGTYEQYFGPGTRLTVT.

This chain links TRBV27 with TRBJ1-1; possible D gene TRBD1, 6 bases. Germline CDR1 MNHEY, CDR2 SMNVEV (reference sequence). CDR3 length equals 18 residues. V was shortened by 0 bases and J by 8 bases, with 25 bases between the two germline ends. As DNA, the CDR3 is TGTGCCAGCAGTTTATCCTGGACACATAAAAAGAACGGGACAGAAGCTTTCTTT. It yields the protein CASSLSWTHKKNGTEAFF.

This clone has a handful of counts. This CDR3 reads CASRDQGGELFF. In DNA form, the CDR3 reads TGTGCCAGCAGGGACCAGGGCGGGGAGCTGTTTTTT. The chain links TRBV12-3 or TRBV12-4 to TRBJ2-2, with D possibly matching TRBD1 (5 bases). With 6 bases removed from V and 7 bases from J, the gap between germline ends came to 9 bases. CDR3 size: 12 residues.

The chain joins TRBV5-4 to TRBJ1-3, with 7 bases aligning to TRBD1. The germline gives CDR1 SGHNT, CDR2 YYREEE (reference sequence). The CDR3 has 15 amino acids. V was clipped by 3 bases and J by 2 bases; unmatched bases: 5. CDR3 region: CASSSLQGTGNTIYF. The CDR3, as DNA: TGTGCCAGCAGCTCCCTACAGGGGACTGGAAACACCATATATTTT.

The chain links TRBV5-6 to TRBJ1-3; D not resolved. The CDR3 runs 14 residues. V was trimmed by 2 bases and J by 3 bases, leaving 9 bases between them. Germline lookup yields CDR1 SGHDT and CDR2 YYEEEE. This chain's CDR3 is CASSFIAFGNTIYF. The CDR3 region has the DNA TGTGCCAGCAGCTTTATAGCCTTTGGAAACACCATATATTTT.

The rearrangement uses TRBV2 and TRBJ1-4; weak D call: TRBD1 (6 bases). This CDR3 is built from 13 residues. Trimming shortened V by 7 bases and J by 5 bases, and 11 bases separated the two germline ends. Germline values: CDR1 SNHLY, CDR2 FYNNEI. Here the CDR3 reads CASTRDTNEKLFF. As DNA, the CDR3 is TGTGCCAGCACCCGGGACACGAATGAAAAACTGTTTTTT.